These 23 T cell receptor beta chains share one sample of origin, sequenced in a study of CD8 T cells in ankylosing spondylitis. TCRdb itself ran the 5' RACE reads through MiXCR, one entry per CDR3 protein. The profile covers about 190,000 distinct CDR3 sequences, with over 10% appearing a single time and approximately 11% taken by the ten largest. The source material was blood, either unsorted or a sorted T cell fraction (not recorded which). These receptors all stem from a female donor with ankylosing spondylitis or in good health (not recorded which).

The table lists this clonotype with many counts. The chain couples TRBV7-2 to TRBJ2-7; D unresolved. Germline assignment: CDR1 SGHTA and CDR2 FQGNSA. V lost 3 bases and J 3 bases, leaving 3 bases between the germline ends. The CDR3 is 11 amino acids. CDR3 coding DNA: TGTGCCAGCAGCTTTCTCTACGAGCAGTACTTC. Translated, it gives CASSFLYEQYF.

This clonotype was seen at least ten times. This rearrangement joins TRBV7-9 to TRBJ2-5; the match to TRBD2 covers 9 bases. The CDR3 loop spans 14 amino acids. V lost 5 bases to trimming and J lost 5 bases; unmatched junction nucleotides: 6. Germline CDR1 is SEHNR and CDR2 is FQNEAQ (reference sequence). CDR3 nucleotides: TGTGCCAGCAGCCAAAAGCGGGAGGCGGAGACCCAGTACTTC. The encoded protein is CASSQKREAETQYF.

This clonotype was detected a few times. The J gene is TRBJ2-7, the V gene TRBV11-2; D possibly matches TRBD1 or TRBD2 (6 bases each). Germline CDR1 and CDR2: SGHAT and FQNNGV. V lost 2 bases to trimming and J lost 4 bases, with 27 bases between them. This CDR3 spans 19 amino acids. The CDR3 bases are TGTGCCAGCAGCTTAAGGGGACATGGACTGCAGGAGGGGCGATACGAGCAGTACTTC. This sequence encodes CASSLRGHGLQEGRYEQYF.

This clonotype has more than one count but fewer than ten. The rearrangement links TRBV5-6 to TRBJ1-1; perhaps TRBD1 as D (5 bases). V lost 3 bases and J 5 bases, leaving 14 bases between the germline ends. There are 14 residues in the CDR3. The V gene's germline CDR1 is SGHDT and CDR2 YYEEEE. CDR3 DNA sequence: TGTGCCAGCAGCTGGGGGACTGTTGCGACTGAAGCTTTCTTT. This codes for CASSWGTVATEAFF. Complete variable domain (other parts from reference TRBV5-6 and TRBJ1-1): DAGVTQSPTHLIKTRGQQVTLRCSPKSGHDTVSWYQQALGQGPQFIFQYYEEEERQRGNFPDRFSGHQFPNYSSELNVNALLLGDSALYLCASSWGTVATEAFFGQGTRLTVV.

This clonotype was found many times. J is TRBJ2-3 and V is TRBV12-3 or TRBV12-4; tentatively, D is TRBD2 (6 bases). The CDR3 extends over 16 amino acids. Trimming cost V 3 bases and J 4 bases, with 17 bases left between them. The CDR3 DNA sequence: TGTGCCAGCAGTTTTGGGTCGGGAGTGGGCGCAGATACGCAGTATTTT. Protein sequence: CASSFGSGVGADTQYF.

The chain joins TRBV20-1 to TRBJ1-6; a weak D match, TRBD1 (5 bases). The CDR3 loop spans 14 amino acids. V shed 2 bases and J shed 7 bases, with 12 bases lying between them. Per the germline V gene, CDR1 is DFQATT and CDR2 is SNEGSKA (reference sequence). The CDR3 nucleotides read TGCAGTGCTAGATCGGGGGAGGGGAATTCACCCCTCCACTTT. Encoded protein: CSARSGEGNSPLHF.

This clonotype was counted many times. The chain joins TRBV20-1 to TRBJ2-2; a possible D gene is TRBD1 (6 bases). Germline V gene sequence: CDR1 DFQATT, CDR2 SNEGSKA (reference sequence). The CDR3 is 14 residues long. Trimming removed 2 bases at V and 1 base at J, with 8 bases between. The CDR3 spells CSARSQGNTGELFF. CDR3 nucleotide sequence: TGCAGTGCTAGATCACAGGGGAACACCGGGGAGCTGTTTTTT.

Ten or more counts support this clonotype. The chain employs TRBV7-2 and TRBJ2-3, with D unclear. This CDR3 comprises 13 residues. Trimming stripped 2 bases from V and 1 base from J, with 4 bases between. CDR1 is SGHTA and CDR2 is FQGNSA in the germline V gene. The CDR3 bases are TGTGCCAGCAGCTTACAGCGCACAGATACGCAGTATTTT. Amino acid sequence: CASSLQRTDTQYF.

Many counts were recorded for this clonotype. The chain couples TRBV15 to TRBJ2-5; no definite D call. The V end was cut by 8 bases, the J end by 1 base, with 14 bases between. There are 14 residues in the CDR3. Per germline, CDR1 LNHNV and CDR2 YYDKDF (reference sequence). The CDR3 is CATRGEPVQETQYF. In DNA, the CDR3 is TGTGCCACCCGTGGAGAACCCGTCCAAGAGACCCAGTACTTC.

At least ten counts were recorded for this clonotype. V and J are TRBV12-3 or TRBV12-4 and TRBJ2-3, with D maybe TRBD2 (6 bases). V lost 5 bases and J lost 2, with 14 bases in between. The CDR3 is made up of 15 amino acids. The DNA of the CDR3 is TGTGCCAGCAGTCCACGGGAGACCAACACAGATACGCAGTATTTT. Translating it yields CASSPRETNTDTQYF.

This clonotype showed up many times. The J gene is TRBJ1-6, the V gene TRBV19; no reliable D call. Trimming stripped 3 bases from V and 5 bases from J, with 11 bases between. The CDR3 covers 15 residues. CDR1 LNHDA and CDR2 SQIVND come from the germline V gene (reference sequence). The CDR3 coding sequence is TGTGCCAGTAGTATCCGCGGAACAGATAATTCACCCCTCCACTTT. Its translation is CASSIRGTDNSPLHF.

This clonotype was seen at least ten times. The chain has TRBV28 and TRBJ2-1; TRBD2 agrees at 7 bases. V shed 4 bases, J shed 0 bases, and the junction held 3 bases outside the gene matches. The CDR3 loop spans 15 amino acids. CDR1 and CDR2 from the germline V gene are MDHEN and SYDVKM. The CDR3 bases are TGTGCCAGCAGTTCCGGGACTATCTCCTACAATGAGCAGTTCTTC. Residues: CASSSGTISYNEQFF.

This clonotype appeared many times. The J gene is TRBJ1-5, the V gene TRBV11-2, with 8 bases that match TRBD1. This CDR3 contains 14 residues. V was clipped by 5 bases and J by 1 base; unmatched bases: 1. Germline lookup yields CDR1 SGHAT and CDR2 FQNNGV. The CDR3 here is CASSHRGSNQPQHF. CDR3 sequence (DNA): TGTGCCAGCAGCCACAGGGGGAGCAATCAGCCCCAGCATTTT.

This clonotype was picked up many times. The chain combines TRBV15 with TRBJ2-1; 10 bases agree with TRBD2. Germline V lookup: CDR1 LNHNV, CDR2 YYDKDF (reference sequence). CDR3 length: 17 amino acids. J was trimmed by 2 bases and V by 6 bases; bases with no gene match: 10. The CDR3 sequence: CATRWEQAGGPYNEQFF. CDR3 bases: TGTGCCACCAGGTGGGAGCAAGCGGGAGGGCCCTACAATGAGCAGTTCTTC. Combining the CDR3 with reference TRBV15 and TRBJ2-1 gives the whole variable domain DAMVIQNPRYQVTQFGKPVTLSCSQTLNHNVMYWYQQKSSQAPKLLFHYYDKDFNNEADTPDNFQSRRPNTSFCFLDIRSPGLGDTAMYLCATRWEQAGGPYNEQFFGPGTRLTVL.

The chain couples TRBV11-2 to TRBJ2-1, with D perhaps being TRBD1 or TRBD2 (5 bases each). CDR1 and CDR2 (germline): SGHAT, FQNNGV. V dropped 0 bases and J dropped 10 bases, with 10 bases sitting between them. The CDR3 loop spans 13 amino acids. As DNA, the CDR3 is TGTGCCAGCAGCTTAGATCGAGGGGAGGAGCAGTTCTTC. Translated, it gives CASSLDRGEEQFF.

This clonotype was detected many times. The chain couples TRBV20-1 to TRBJ2-5; D might be TRBD2 (5 bases). Trimming removed 0 bases at V and 5 bases at J, with 10 bases between. From germline, CDR1 is DFQATT and CDR2 SNEGSKA (reference sequence). The length of the CDR3 is 13 residues. The CDR3 nucleotides read TGCAGTGCTAGAGATCCCGGGAAGGAGACCCAGTACTTC. This sequence encodes CSARDPGKETQYF.

This clonotype was counted at least ten times. The chain joins TRBV19 to TRBJ2-7, with 7 positions matching TRBD1. Germline V gives CDR1 LNHDA, CDR2 SQIVND (reference sequence). The CDR3 is 16 residues long. The trim removed 1 base at V and 7 bases at J, leaving 13 bases unmatched. The CDR3 spells CASSIGTGQAIVEQYF. CDR3 DNA sequence: TGTGCCAGTAGTATAGGCACCGGACAGGCGATCGTAGAGCAGTACTTC.

Ten or more counts support this clonotype. This chain links TRBV12-3 or TRBV12-4 with TRBJ2-7; D remains ambiguous. V was pared by 0 bases and J by 3 bases, with 21 bases between. This CDR3 comprises 18 residues. This CDR3 is CASSLAPFIQADDYEQYF. CDR3 in DNA: TGTGCCAGCAGTTTAGCCCCTTTTATTCAGGCGGACGACTACGAGCAGTACTTC.

The sample holds many counts of this clonotype. V and J are TRBV6-1 and TRBJ1-5, with 8 bases fitting TRBD1. The CDR3 length is 15 residues. Germline V gene sequence: CDR1 MNHNS, CDR2 SASEGT. V was clipped by 7 bases and J by 2 bases; unmatched bases: 7. The DNA for the CDR3 is TGTGCCAGCATACCAGGGGGCTCAGGCAATCAGCCCCAGCATTTT. Amino acid sequence: CASIPGGSGNQPQHF.

This clonotype was recorded at least ten times. The J gene is TRBJ1-6, the V gene TRBV28, with D hard to call. Trimming stripped 1 base from V and 7 bases from J, with 11 bases between. This CDR3 has 15 amino acids. CDR1 MDHEN and CDR2 SYDVKM come from the germline V gene. CDR3 region: CASSLLAGNNSPLHF. The CDR3 bases are TGTGCCAGCAGTTTATTGGCAGGAAACAATTCACCCCTCCACTTT.

The chain is built from TRBV28 and TRBJ2-7; 8 bases agree with TRBD1. There are 16 residues in the CDR3. Trimming took 3 bases from V and 2 from J; bases not matched to a gene: 9. CDR1 is MDHEN and CDR2 is SYDVKM in the germline V gene. The CDR3 here is CASSFQIWDRTYEQYF. DNA for the CDR3: TGTGCCAGCAGTTTTCAAATCTGGGACAGGACCTACGAGCAGTACTTC.

This clonotype was counted a few times. The chain is built from TRBV4-2 and TRBJ2-2; TRBD2 aligns across 8 bases. The CDR3 consists of 18 residues. CDR1 and CDR2 from the germline V gene are LGHNA and YNFKEQ. After removal of 2 bases from V and 4 bases from J, the junction contained 12 bases not matched to a gene. DNA for the CDR3: TGTGCCAGCAGCCAAACAACTCCGGGACTAGAGGTCACCGGGGAGCTGTTTTTT. Translation: CASSQTTPGLEVTGELFF.

The chain combines TRBV6-2 or TRBV6-3 with TRBJ2-1; TRBD2 aligns across 10 bases. CDR1 is MNHEY, CDR2 SVGEGT, per germline. J was trimmed by 13 bases and V by 2 bases; bases with no gene match: 8. The CDR3 has 14 amino acids. The CDR3 protein is CASSYGGLAGVQFF. CDR3 nucleotides: TGTGCCAGCAGTTACGGAGGGCTAGCGGGAGTCCAGTTCTTC.